Each of the 22 T cell receptor beta chains below was sequenced from the same sample in a study of blood T cell repertoires in COVID-19 (dated by TCRdb to 2019 to 2021). The library relied on the immunoSEQ multiplex PCR assay. The immuneACCESS repertoire file appears here via TCRdb, limited to in-frame rearrangements. These files lack a portion of the clones; in checked studies, under half of the deficit traces to unresolved V genes, and the cause of the others is not known. Recorded for this sample are 70,000 to 100,000 clones; 90% of them occurred a single time. Together, the top ten hold about 1.7% of the sample. The sample was peripheral blood. The receptors were gathered from a man between 60 and 75 years old with acute or convalescent COVID-19.

The chain joins TRBV5-4 to TRBJ2-6; the D gene is possibly TRBD2 (5 bases). CDR3 length: 16 amino acids. The germline V gene has CDR1 SGHNT and CDR2 YYREEE (reference sequence). V was pared by 4 bases and J by 0 bases, with 11 bases between. This CDR3 reads CASSAGRDSGANVLTF. The CDR3 bases are TGTGCCAGCAGCGCGGGCCGAGACTCTGGGGCCAACGTCCTGACTTTC.

This rearrangement joins TRBV7-2 to TRBJ2-5; tentatively, D is TRBD1 (6 bases). V lost 3 bases to trimming and J lost 7 bases, with 18 bases between them. Germline CDR1 and CDR2: SGHTA and FQGNSA. CDR3 length equals 15 residues. In DNA form, the CDR3 reads TGTGCCAGCAGCTTGGAACCAGGGGCTCCAGGGACCCAGTACTTC. Its translation is CASSLEPGAPGTQYF.

This chain links TRBV9 with TRBJ2-2; D gene unclear. The germline V and J ends were trimmed by 0 bases and 6 bases, with 3 bases remaining between them. The CDR3 has 12 amino acids. Germline CDR1 reads SGDLS; CDR2 reads YYNGEE. Here the CDR3 reads CASSVASGELFF. CDR3 bases: TGTGCCAGCAGCGTAGCCTCCGGGGAGCTGTTTTTT.

This chain uses TRBV2 with TRBJ1-5, with D unresolved. The germline gives CDR1 SNHLY, CDR2 FYNNEI. V was shortened by 4 bases and J by 7 bases, with 5 bases between the two germline ends. This CDR3 is built from 11 residues. The CDR3 region has the DNA TGTGCCAGCAGTGTCGGGCAGCCCCAGCATTTT. Its translation: CASSVGQPQHF.

The genes are TRBV7-3 and TRBJ2-2; 7 bases match TRBD1. This CDR3 has 15 residues. The trim removed 2 bases at V and 4 bases at J, leaving 4 bases unmatched. Germline CDR1 and CDR2: SGHTA and FQGTGA. CDR3 sequence: CASSLEGQTTGELFF. CDR3 nucleotide sequence: TGTGCCAGCAGCTTAGAGGGACAGACCACCGGGGAGCTGTTTTTT.

The gene calls are TRBV28 and TRBJ1-1, with no clear D. The V gene's germline CDR1 is MDHEN and CDR2 SYDVKM. The CDR3 is 11 residues long. V was trimmed by 7 bases and J by 2 bases, leaving 5 bases between them. Here the CDR3 DNA reads TGTGCCAGCACAACTAACACTGAAGCTTTCTTT. As protein: CASTTNTEAFF.

The V call is TRBV28, the J call TRBJ2-7, with D possibly being TRBD2 (7 bases). V lost 8 bases and J lost 4, with 18 bases in between. Germline assignment: CDR1 MDHEN and CDR2 SYDVKM. The CDR3 is 14 residues long. The CDR3 nucleotides are TGTGCCAGCGTACCGGGGGGCGGAAGGTACGAGCAGTACTTC. Protein sequence: CASVPGGGRYEQYF.

This chain joins TRBV2 and TRBJ1-2; no clear D. V was pared by 2 bases and J by 10 bases, with 8 bases between. This CDR3 has 11 amino acids. The germline CDR1 and CDR2 sequences are SNHLY and FYNNEI. DNA of the CDR3: TGTGCCAGCAGTGAACTTAGTGTCTACACCTTC. Its translation is CASSELSVYTF.

The chain carries TRBV28 and TRBJ2-3; D is unresolved. V was cut by 3 bases and J by 8 bases, with 9 bases left in between. Germline V CDR1 and CDR2: MDHEN, SYDVKM. This CDR3 is 12 amino acids long. The CDR3, as DNA: TGTGCCAGCAGTTTCCAGTATGCTACGCAGTATTTT. It codes for CASSFQYATQYF.

This clone was detected once. This chain links TRBV4-1 with TRBJ1-2; D ambiguous. Trimming took 0 bases from V and 5 from J, leaving 10 bases between them. The CDR3 runs 14 residues. The germline V gene has CDR1 MGHRA and CDR2 YSYEKL. For the CDR3, the DNA is TGCGCCAGCAGCCAAGATGGGAGGGCGTATGGCTACACCTTC. It yields the protein CASSQDGRAYGYTF.

The chain joins TRBV15 to TRBJ2-3, with a possible D match to TRBD1 (6 bases). The CDR3 consists of 15 residues. The V gene's germline CDR1 is LNHNV and CDR2 YYDKDF (reference sequence). Trimming took off 1 base at V and 5 bases at J, with 13 bases between the two ends. The CDR3 loop reads CATSRGEQGLDTQYF. For the CDR3, the DNA is TGTGCCACCAGCAGAGGGGAACAGGGATTAGATACGCAGTATTTT.

The chain combines TRBV11-3 with TRBJ2-7, with D possibly matching TRBD1 (5 bases). The germline gives CDR1 SGHNT, CDR2 YENEEA. Trimming cost V 5 bases and J 3 bases, with 17 bases left between them. The CDR3 covers 15 residues. CDR3 protein: CASSPPGAVGYEQYF. CDR3 DNA sequence: TGTGCCAGCAGCCCCCCTGGGGCAGTCGGCTACGAGCAGTACTTC.

This clone was picked up one time. The chain carries TRBV25-1 and TRBJ1-5, with D possibly being TRBD1 (5 bases). This CDR3 is built from 14 residues. Germline V CDR1 and CDR2: MGHDK, SYGVNS. Trimming took 4 bases from V and 2 from J, leaving 9 bases between them. DNA of the CDR3: TGTGCCAGCAGTGGCTGGGGCCGCAATCAGCCCCAGCATTTT. This codes for CASSGWGRNQPQHF.

This chain links TRBV4-1 with TRBJ2-7; TRBD2 agrees at 10 bases. This CDR3 has 16 residues. Looked up from germline, CDR1 is MGHRA and CDR2 is YSYEKL. V trimming: 1 base; J trimming: 2 bases; junction bases outside the gene matches: 5. Here the CDR3 reads CASSQGLAGRPYEQYF. DNA for the CDR3: TGCGCCAGCAGCCAAGGACTAGCGGGTCGACCCTACGAGCAGTACTTC.

The chain has TRBV19 and TRBJ2-2; D gene ambiguous. Trimming removed 4 bases from V and 2 bases from J, with 8 bases in between. This CDR3 comprises 14 residues. Germline V CDR1 and CDR2: LNHDA, SQIVND (reference sequence). Here the CDR3 reads CASSKLPNTGELFF. CDR3 DNA sequence: TGTGCCAGTAGTAAACTACCTAACACCGGGGAGCTGTTTTTT.

The chain links TRBV19 to TRBJ1-2; 9 nucleotides align to TRBD1. Trimming took 5 bases from V and 7 from J; bases not matched to a gene: 8. The germline CDR1 and CDR2 sequences are LNHDA and SQIVND (reference sequence). The CDR3 runs to 14 residues. DNA for the CDR3: TGTGCCAGTAGTCCCCACAGGGGGCTGACTGGCTACACCTTC. Encoded protein: CASSPHRGLTGYTF.

This rearrangement joins TRBV2 to TRBJ1-2; 10 bases agree with TRBD1. Germline lookup yields CDR1 SNHLY and CDR2 FYNNEI. With 4 bases clipped from V and 4 bases from J, the junction kept 6 bases outside the gene matches. CDR3 length: 15 residues. The DNA of the CDR3 is TGTGCCAGCAGTGGACAGGGGGCTCGGCTCTATGGCTACACCTTC. Its translation: CASSGQGARLYGYTF.

This sequence joins TRBV27 and TRBJ2-7; D is possibly TRBD1 (6 bases). The length of the CDR3 is 15 residues. Deletions cut 5 bases from V and 2 bases from J, with 16 bases between. Germline assignment: CDR1 MNHEY and CDR2 SMNVEV (reference sequence). The CDR3 protein is CASSPWQGITYEQYF. CDR3 nucleotides: TGTGCCAGCAGTCCATGGCAGGGGATCACCTACGAGCAGTACTTC.

The chain has TRBV5-5 and TRBJ1-1; 12 bases match TRBD1. Trimming cost V 3 bases and J 6 bases; bases outside gene matches: 3. Germline lookup yields CDR1 SGHKS and CDR2 YYEKEE (reference sequence). The CDR3 consists of 14 residues. The DNA for the CDR3 is TGTGCCAGCAGCTATGGGACAGGGGGCCCTGAAGCTTTCTTT. Protein sequence: CASSYGTGGPEAFF.

CDR3 nucleotide sequence: TGCGCCAGCAGTGACGCGGGATTTGGTACCTTAGTAGCTGATGAAAAACTGTTTTTT. Translation gives CASSDAGFGTLVADEKLFF. The chain has TRBV10-1 and TRBJ1-4; D gene unclear. Trimming left V 3 bases short and J 6 bases short, with 26 bases between. Per germline, CDR1 WNHNN and CDR2 SYGVQD (reference sequence). This CDR3 spans 19 amino acids.

This clone was detected a few times. The rearrangement uses TRBV19 and TRBJ2-2; 12 nucleotides match TRBD2. J gave up 4 bases and V 6 bases, and 6 bases lay outside the gene matches. In germline, CDR1 is LNHDA, CDR2 SQIVND (reference sequence). The CDR3 runs 16 residues. This CDR3 reads CASSRLAGVGTGELFF. CDR3 DNA: TGTGCCAGTAGCAGACTAGCGGGAGTAGGCACCGGGGAGCTGTTTTTT.

The gene calls are TRBV9 and TRBJ2-3, with TRBD1 matching 8 bases. The CDR3 runs 14 residues. Trimming removed 2 bases from V and 7 bases from J; junction bases left unmatched: 6. Germline V gene sequence: CDR1 SGDLS, CDR2 YYNGEE. The CDR3 here is CASSVGTGVNTQYF. CDR3 DNA: TGTGCCAGCAGCGTGGGGACAGGAGTAAATACGCAGTATTTT. Variable domain in full (rest from reference TRBV9 and TRBJ2-3): DSGVTQTPKHLITATGQRVTLRCSPRSGDLSVYWYQQSLDQGLQFLIQYYNGEERAKGNILERFSAQQFPDLHSELNLSSLELGDSALYFCASSVGTGVNTQYFGPGTRLTVL.